This record covers a single TCR beta chain. The data derive from a study of blood T cell repertoires in COVID-19. Overall study: COVID-19 samples, acute and convalescent, were from the United States, Italy and Spain. T cells, B-cell-depleted T cells, or PBMCs supplied cDNA or gDNA.

Germline assignment: CDR1 MNHEY and CDR2 SVGEGT. This CDR3 region has 16 residues. Unmatched junction bases numbered 7, after V lost 2 bases and J lost 4 bases. As processed by the authors: Nucleated cell counts were estimated from reference gene primer amplification. Assay: immunoSEQ multiplex PCR; the TCRdb copy retains only in-frame clones and omits some. Clone size and V and J calls were adopted from that table, with D and trimming inferred from the DNA. There are over 100,000 clones in the sample; 91% occur only once, and approximately 6% lies in the top ten. The material sequenced was peripheral blood. The J gene is TRBJ2-1, the V gene TRBV6-2 or TRBV6-3; TRBD2 matches 8 bases. The origin of this receptor is a human donor in a cohort sampled during active COVID-19. The CDR3: CASSYGWRGVYNEQFF. Here the CDR3 DNA reads TGTGCCAGCAGTTACGGGTGGCGGGGGGTTTACAATGAGCAGTTCTTC.